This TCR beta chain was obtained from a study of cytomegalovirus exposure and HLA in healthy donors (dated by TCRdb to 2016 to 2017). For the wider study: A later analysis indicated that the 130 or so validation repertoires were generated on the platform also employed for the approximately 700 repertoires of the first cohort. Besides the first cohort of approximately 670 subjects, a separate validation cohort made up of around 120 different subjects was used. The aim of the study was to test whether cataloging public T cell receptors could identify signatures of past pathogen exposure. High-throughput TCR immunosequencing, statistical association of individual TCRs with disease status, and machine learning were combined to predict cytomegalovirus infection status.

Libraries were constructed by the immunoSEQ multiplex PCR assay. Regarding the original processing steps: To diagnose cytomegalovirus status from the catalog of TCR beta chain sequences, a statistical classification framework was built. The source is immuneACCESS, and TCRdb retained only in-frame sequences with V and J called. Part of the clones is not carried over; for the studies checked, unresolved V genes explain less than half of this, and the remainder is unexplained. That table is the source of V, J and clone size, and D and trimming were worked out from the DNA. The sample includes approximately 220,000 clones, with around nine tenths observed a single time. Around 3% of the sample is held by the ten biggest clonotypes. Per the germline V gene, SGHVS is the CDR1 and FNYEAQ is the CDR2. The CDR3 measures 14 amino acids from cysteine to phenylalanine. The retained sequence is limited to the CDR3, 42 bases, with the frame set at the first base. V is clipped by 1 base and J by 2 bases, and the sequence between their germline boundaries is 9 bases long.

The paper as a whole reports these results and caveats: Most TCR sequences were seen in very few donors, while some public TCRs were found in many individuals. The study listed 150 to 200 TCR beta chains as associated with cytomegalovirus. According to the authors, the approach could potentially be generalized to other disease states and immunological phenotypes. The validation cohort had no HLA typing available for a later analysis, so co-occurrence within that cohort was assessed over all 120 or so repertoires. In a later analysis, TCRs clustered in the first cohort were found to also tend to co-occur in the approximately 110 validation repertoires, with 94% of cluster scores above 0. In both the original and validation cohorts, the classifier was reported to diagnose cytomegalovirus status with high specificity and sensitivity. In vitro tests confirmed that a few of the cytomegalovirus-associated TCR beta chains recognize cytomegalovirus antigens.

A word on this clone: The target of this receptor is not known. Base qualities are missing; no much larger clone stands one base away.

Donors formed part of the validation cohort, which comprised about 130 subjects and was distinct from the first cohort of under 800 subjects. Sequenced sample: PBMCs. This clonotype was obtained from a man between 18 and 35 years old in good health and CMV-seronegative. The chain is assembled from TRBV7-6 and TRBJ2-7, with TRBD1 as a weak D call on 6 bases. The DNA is TGTGCCAGCAGCTTAGATGGACAGACCTACGAGCAGTACTTC. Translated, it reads CASSLDGQTYEQYF.